Below, one T cell receptor beta chain is given with its context. The ends were cut back, 5 bases at V and 2 bases at J, with 10 bases in the middle. Germline CDR1 SEHNR, CDR2 FQNEAQ (reference sequence). There are 15 residues in the CDR3. This sample is part of a study of blood T cell repertoires in COVID-19. In the study overall: Donors in the United States, Italy and Spain gave samples during acute or convalescent COVID-19. Sources were T cells, B-cell-depleted T cells, or PBMCs; the material itself was cDNA or gDNA.

Under the authors' procedure: Reference gene primer amplification gave estimated nucleated cell counts. Measured with immunoSEQ multiplex PCR; TCRdb has only the in-frame clones, and not every one. From that table come the V and J calls and clone size; the DNA was used to work out D and trimming. The sample shows about 200,000 clones, approximately 90% of them seen only once. The J gene is TRBJ2-6, the V gene TRBV7-9; D might be TRBD1 (6 bases). The sequencing sample was made of peripheral blood. The receptor comes from a human donor in a cohort sampled during active COVID-19. The CDR3 sequence: CASSQQGTGANVLTF. The CDR3 bases are TGTGCCAGCAGCCAACAGGGAACTGGGGCCAACGTCCTGACTTTC.